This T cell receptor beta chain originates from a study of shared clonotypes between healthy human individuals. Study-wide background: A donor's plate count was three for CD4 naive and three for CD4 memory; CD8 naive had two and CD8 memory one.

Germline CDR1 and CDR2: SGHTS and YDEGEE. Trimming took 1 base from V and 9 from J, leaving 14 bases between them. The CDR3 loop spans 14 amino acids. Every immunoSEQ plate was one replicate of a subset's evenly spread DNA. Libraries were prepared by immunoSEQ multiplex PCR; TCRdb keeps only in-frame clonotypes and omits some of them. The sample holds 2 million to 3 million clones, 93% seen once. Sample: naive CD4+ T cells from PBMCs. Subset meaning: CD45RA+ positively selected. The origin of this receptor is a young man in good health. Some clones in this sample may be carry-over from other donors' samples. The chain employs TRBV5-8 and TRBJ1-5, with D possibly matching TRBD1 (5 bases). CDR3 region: CASSLQSGRWPQHF. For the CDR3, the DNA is TGTGCCAGCAGCTTGCAGTCGGGGCGGTGGCCCCAGCATTTT.